These 23 T cell receptor beta chains share one sample of origin, sequenced in a study of control samples from healthy donors and cancer patients. Using immunoSEQ multiplex PCR, the repertoire was profiled, and TCRdb retains in-frame clones only, with some absent. The sample holds about 130,000 clones, about 95% seen once. Sequenced: PBMCs. Every receptor here comes from a man aged 55 to 70 with colorectal cancer.

The CDR3 DNA reads TGTGCCAGCAGCCCCGGGACAGGGGGCATAGCTTTCTTT. Its protein is CASSPGTGGIAFF. The chain combines TRBV5-4 with TRBJ1-1; TRBD1 agrees at 12 bases. The CDR3 totals 13 residues. Germline lookup yields CDR1 SGHNT and CDR2 YYREEE (reference sequence). After removal of 4 bases from V and 10 bases from J, the junction contained 5 bases not matched to a gene.

CDR3 amino acids: CASSEAIRGLNIQYF. CDR3 in DNA: TGTGCCAGCAGTGAAGCGATCAGGGGGCTAAACATTCAGTACTTC. The chain has TRBV2 and TRBJ2-4, with 8 nucleotides matching TRBD1. Germline-derived CDR1 and CDR2 are SNHLY and FYNNEI. V dropped 0 bases and J dropped 6; count of bases not matched to a gene: 4. This CDR3 spans 15 amino acids.

This clone occurred once. The V and J genes are TRBV6-6 and TRBJ1-5; D is uncertain. Germline V gene sequence: CDR1 MNHNY, CDR2 SVGAGI (reference sequence). Trimming pared 0 bases from V and 0 bases from J, leaving 6 bases between. This CDR3 has 15 residues. The CDR3, as DNA: TGTGCCAGCAGTTACTCGGCGGCTAGCAATCAGCCCCAGCATTTT. It yields the protein CASSYSAASNQPQHF.

The J gene is TRBJ2-7, the V gene TRBV5-1; perhaps TRBD1 as D (6 bases). This CDR3 comprises 14 residues. Germline V gene sequence: CDR1 SGHRS, CDR2 YFSETQ. V gave up 0 bases and J gave up 5 bases, with 12 bases separating them. The CDR3 DNA reads as TGCGCCAGCAGCTTGGACAGGGCGATCCACGAGCAGTACTTC. It translates to CASSLDRAIHEQYF. Variable domain in full (rest from reference TRBV5-1 and TRBJ2-7): KAGVTQTPRYLIKTRGQQVTLSCSPISGHRSVSWYQQTPGQGLQFLFEYFSETQRNKGNFPGRFSGRQFSNSRSEMNVSTLELGDSALYLCASSLDRAIHEQYFGPGTRLTVT.

The V call is TRBV10-3, the J call TRBJ2-2, with TRBD1 as a possible D gene (6 bases). Trimming shortened V by 6 bases and J by 3 bases, and 17 bases separated the two germline ends. CDR3 length equals 16 residues. Germline V lookup: CDR1 ENHRY, CDR2 SYGVKD. The CDR3 DNA sequence: TGTGCCATCAGCCCCGGGACACCCCGGGACACCGGGGAGCTGTTTTTT. Translation: CAISPGTPRDTGELFF.

V usage is TRBV30 and J usage is TRBJ2-6, with a possible D match to TRBD2 (6 bases). V was trimmed by 0 bases and J by 0 bases, leaving 15 bases between them. CDR1 is GTSNPN, CDR2 SVGIG, per germline (reference sequence). The length of the CDR3 is 18 residues. DNA of the CDR3: TGTGCCTGGAGTGTAAGGGCGGGGCTAAGCTCTGGGGCCAACGTCCTGACTTTC. Translating gives CAWSVRAGLSSGANVLTF.

This clone has just one count. The gene calls are TRBV27 and TRBJ1-1, with D perhaps matching TRBD1 (6 bases). In germline, CDR1 is MNHEY, CDR2 SMNVEV (reference sequence). The CDR3 contains 18 residues. Trimming pared 5 bases from V and 8 bases from J, leaving 30 bases between. CDR3 DNA: TGTGCCAGCAGTCCTTACACAGGGTTCCGCCCTTCCTTTAGAGAAGCTTTCTTT. Its protein is CASSPYTGFRPSFREAFF.

This rearrangement joins TRBV19 to TRBJ1-1; a possible D gene is TRBD1 (6 bases). The CDR3 covers 12 residues. Germline CDR1 and CDR2: LNHDA and SQIVND (reference sequence). V was pared by 5 bases and J by 7 bases, with 11 bases between. The CDR3 coding sequence is TGTGCCAGTAGTGTACAGGGAATTGAAGCTTTCTTT. Translation: CASSVQGIEAFF.

V usage is TRBV6-5 and J usage is TRBJ2-7; D might be TRBD1 or TRBD2, each matching 5 bases. Germline assignment: CDR1 MNHEY and CDR2 SVGAGI. V dropped 10 bases and J dropped 7 bases, with 17 bases sitting between them. The CDR3 runs 12 residues. CDR3 sequence reads: CATRRGAYEQYF. Written as DNA, the CDR3 is TGTGCCACCCGTCGAGGGGCTTATGAGCAGTACTTC.

This clone was seen a few times. The chain is built from TRBV4-2 and TRBJ2-3; 9 bases map to TRBD2. The CDR3 loop spans 18 amino acids. Losses at the gene ends were 0 bases for V and 0 bases for J; bases not matched to a gene: 7. Per the germline V gene, CDR1 is LGHNA and CDR2 is YNFKEQ. CDR3 DNA: TGTGCCAGCAGCCAAGAAGGTGGCGGGGGGGTGAGCACAGATACGCAGTATTTT. Translating it yields CASSQEGGGGVSTDTQYF.

The chain combines TRBV6-5 with TRBJ1-3; D gene unclear. Per the germline V gene, CDR1 is MNHEY and CDR2 is SVGAGI. The CDR3 extends over 14 amino acids. Trimming stripped 0 bases from V and 4 bases from J, with 7 bases between. In DNA form, the CDR3 reads TGTGCCAGCAGTTACTCGACTCGGGGAAACACCATATATTTT. Amino acid sequence: CASSYSTRGNTIYF.

The chain uses TRBV6-2 or TRBV6-3 and TRBJ2-6, with D unresolved. Germline V CDR1 and CDR2: MNHEY, SVGEGT. The CDR3 length is 14 residues. The V end lost 6 bases, the J end lost 4 bases, and 10 bases lay between the germline ends. The CDR3 nucleotides read TGTGCCAGCAGCCCTCCTGGGGGGGCCAACGTCCTGACTTTC. This encodes CASSPPGGANVLTF.

The rearrangement links TRBV5-8 to TRBJ1-1, with D unclear. Trimming pared 3 bases from V and 5 bases from J, leaving 17 bases between. Germline V gene data show CDR1 as SGHTS and CDR2 as YDEGEE. This CDR3 region has 15 residues. CDR3 sequence (DNA): TGTGCCAGCAGCTCTACACTAAGCACGGGGACTGAAGCTTTCTTT. Translating it yields CASSSTLSTGTEAFF. Drawing the rest from reference TRBV5-8 and TRBJ1-1, the complete variable domain is EAGVTQSPTHLIKTRGQQATLRCSPISGHTSVYWYQQALGLGLQFLLWYDEGEERNRGNFPPRFSGRQFPNYSSELNVNALELEDSALYLCASSSTLSTGTEAFFGQGTRLTVV.

This chain links TRBV28 with TRBJ1-6; 12 bases line up with TRBD1. Germline V lookup: CDR1 MDHEN, CDR2 SYDVKM. CDR3 size: 15 residues. V was clipped by 10 bases and J by 8 bases; unmatched bases: 9. The CDR3 here is CAIGTGGSGDSPLHF. In DNA, the CDR3 is TGTGCCATCGGGACAGGGGGCAGTGGGGATTCACCCCTCCACTTT.

The rearrangement uses TRBV18 and TRBJ1-6, with D uncertain. Deletions cut 0 bases from V and 11 bases from J, with 14 bases between. Germline CDR1 reads KGHSH; CDR2 reads LQKENI. The CDR3 is 15 amino acids. CDR3 coding DNA: TGTGCCAGCTCACCACCGGGAGGGAAGAATGCACCCCTCCACTTT. Translation gives CASSPPGGKNAPLHF.

The chain couples TRBV10-1 to TRBJ2-5; TRBD1 matches 7 bases. Germline CDR1 and CDR2: WNHNN and SYGVQD (reference sequence). J lost 4 bases, V lost 10 bases, and 9 bases had no gene match. The CDR3 spans 13 residues. The CDR3 nucleotides are TGCGCCATCAGACAGGGAAGGTCAGAGACCCAGTACTTC. This sequence encodes CAIRQGRSETQYF.

The J gene is TRBJ2-7, the V gene TRBV14; D not resolved. Trimming cost V 8 bases and J 1 base, with 6 bases left between them. Germline assignment: CDR1 SGHDN and CDR2 FVKESK. CDR3 length: 11 amino acids. CDR3 nucleotide sequence: TGTGCCAGCCAGGAATCCTACGAGCAGTACTTC. Residues: CASQESYEQYF.

This chain links TRBV20-1 with TRBJ2-1, with 9 bases identical to TRBD2. The J segment lost 9 bases and the V segment lost 3 bases, leaving 6 bases of the junction unmatched. The CDR3 is 13 residues long. Germline V gene lookup returns CDR1 DFQATT and CDR2 SNEGSKA (reference sequence). CDR3 nucleotide sequence: TGCAGTGCTAGTGAAGCGGGGGGAGCTGAGCAGTTCTTC. The encoded protein is CSASEAGGAEQFF.

This clone was recorded a few times. The genes are TRBV6-5 and TRBJ2-2; tentative D call: TRBD2 (6 bases). This CDR3 is built from 14 residues. CDR1 is MNHEY, CDR2 SVGAGI, per germline. Trimming cost V 2 bases and J 5 bases, with 9 bases left between them. As DNA, the CDR3 is TGTGCCAGCAGTTACATGGAGGGGACCGGGGAGCTGTTTTTT. It yields the protein CASSYMEGTGELFF.

The V and J genes are TRBV19 and TRBJ1-2; D is unclear. The ends were cut back, 6 bases at V and 2 bases at J, with 16 bases in the middle. Germline lookup yields CDR1 LNHDA and CDR2 SQIVND (reference sequence). The CDR3 contains 15 residues. The CDR3 loop is CASRYPGGGNYGYTF. The CDR3 DNA sequence: TGTGCCAGTAGGTACCCCGGTGGAGGCAACTATGGCTACACCTTC.

The chain is built from TRBV6-5 and TRBJ1-2, with unresolved D. Germline V gene sequence: CDR1 MNHEY, CDR2 SVGAGI. Trimming took 2 bases from V and 8 from J, leaving 18 bases between them. The CDR3 length is 15 residues. The CDR3 here is CASSYRGVTFLGYTF. The DNA of the CDR3 is TGTGCCAGCAGTTACAGAGGTGTCACCTTTTTGGGCTACACCTTC.

This clone has only one observation. The chain combines TRBV2 with TRBJ2-4; 9 nucleotides agree with TRBD1. The CDR3 runs 13 residues. Germline V gene lookup returns CDR1 SNHLY and CDR2 FYNNEI. The trim removed 5 bases at V and 10 bases at J, leaving 6 bases unmatched. The CDR3 DNA reads TGTGCCAGCAGTACGACAGGGGGGAGGATTCAGTACTTC. Its protein is CASSTTGGRIQYF. The full variable domain, its missing parts supplied by reference TRBV2 and TRBJ2-4, is EPEVTQTPSHQVTQMGQEVILRCVPISNHLYFYWYRQILGQKVEFLVSFYNNEISEKSEIFDDQFSVERPDGSNFTLKIRSTKLEDSAMYFCASSTTGGRIQYFGAGTRLSVL.

CDR3 sequence (DNA): TGCGCCAGCAGCCCGACCCCGAGCTCCTACGAGCAGTACTTC. Translation gives CASSPTPSSYEQYF. The chain is built from TRBV4-1 and TRBJ2-7, with D uncertain. Trimming removed 4 bases at V and 0 bases at J, with 10 bases between. The CDR3 runs 14 residues. The germline V gene encodes CDR1 MGHRA and CDR2 YSYEKL.